The source of this TCR beta chain is a study of CD8 T cells in ankylosing spondylitis. Points from the study as a whole: A subset of motif variants has previously been described in the synovial fluid and blood of reactive arthritis. Apparently characteristic of ankylosing spondylitis blood was a TCR beta motif (about 8 highly homologous variants). Disease-linked clones, CD8+, were relatively rare in peripheral blood.

With molecular barcodes, quantitative 5'-RACE was used to make the TCR beta libraries. TCRdb itself ran the 5' RACE reads through MiXCR, one entry per CDR3 protein. The sample records 220,000 or so distinct CDR3 sequences, about 18% being singletons. Comment on this clonotype: Its antigen remains unidentified.

V gave up 1 base and J gave up 3 bases, with 10 bases separating them. The CDR3 runs to 14 residues. The germline gives CDR1 MGHRA, CDR2 YSYEKL. Input material: blood, either unsorted or a sorted T cell fraction (not recorded which). This TCR derives from a male donor with ankylosing spondylitis. V gene TRBV4-1 combines with J gene TRBJ2-7; D might be TRBD1 (6 bases). DNA of the CDR3: TGCGCCAGCAGCCAAGTGGACAGCTTCTACGAGCAGTACTTC. Translating it yields CASSQVDSFYEQYF.